The clone carrying this T cell receptor beta chain was seen at least ten times. Its antigen is still unknown. This sample is part of a study of molecular identifiers for immune sequencing clone quantification. General study results and limits: For effector cells, clones above 20 RNA copies held over 97% of molecules; for naive cells, under 1%.

Sorted naive CD8 T cells, roughly 19,000 to 1,100,000, were sequenced from 10%, 30% or 50% RNA. TCRdb passed the PCR reads through MiXCR, listing each CDR3 protein once. The data hold more than 550,000 distinct CDR3 sequences, with over 25% observed a single time. The CDR3 loop spans 16 amino acids. Germline CDR1 reads LGHNA; CDR2 reads YSLEER. Trimming left V 0 bases short and J 2 bases short, with 12 bases between. This chain uses TRBV4-3 with TRBJ2-3, with D unclear. The TCR originated in a human donor in good health. Some libraries in this study had Jurkat cell RNA spiked in. The specimen was naive CD8+ T cells from blood, with Jurkat cell RNA spiked in. Subset of the sample: FACS-sorted CD8+CD4-CCR7+CD45RA+ naive T cells. The chain's CDR3 is CASSQDERQLTDTQYF. CDR3 nucleotide sequence: TGCGCCAGCAGCCAAGATGAACGGCAGCTCACAGATACGCAGTATTTT.